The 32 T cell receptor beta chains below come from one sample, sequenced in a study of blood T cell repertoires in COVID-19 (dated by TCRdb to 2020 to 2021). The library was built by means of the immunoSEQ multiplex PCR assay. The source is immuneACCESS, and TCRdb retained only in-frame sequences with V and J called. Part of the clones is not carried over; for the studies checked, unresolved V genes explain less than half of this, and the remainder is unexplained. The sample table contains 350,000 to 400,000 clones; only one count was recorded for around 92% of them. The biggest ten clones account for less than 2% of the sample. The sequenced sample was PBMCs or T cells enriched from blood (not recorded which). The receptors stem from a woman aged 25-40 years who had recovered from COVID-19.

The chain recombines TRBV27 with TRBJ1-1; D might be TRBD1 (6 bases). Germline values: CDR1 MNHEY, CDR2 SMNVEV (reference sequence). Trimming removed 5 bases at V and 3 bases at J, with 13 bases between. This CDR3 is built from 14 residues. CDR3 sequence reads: CASSPYREYTEAFF. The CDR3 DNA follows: TGTGCCAGCAGTCCATACAGGGAGTACACTGAAGCTTTCTTT.

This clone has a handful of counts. DNA for the CDR3: TGTGCCAGTAGTATCACTAGTCGGTCAGATACGCAGTATTTT. Translated, it gives CASSITSRSDTQYF. V and J are TRBV19 and TRBJ2-3; a weak D match, TRBD2 (5 bases). The CDR3 runs 14 residues. V was pared by 3 bases and J by 4 bases, with 11 bases between. From germline, CDR1 is LNHDA and CDR2 SQIVND (reference sequence).

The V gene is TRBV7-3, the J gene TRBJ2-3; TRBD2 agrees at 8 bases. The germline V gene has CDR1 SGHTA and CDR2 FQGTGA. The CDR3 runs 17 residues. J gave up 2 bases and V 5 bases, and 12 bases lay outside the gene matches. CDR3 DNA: TGTGCCAGCAGCCGATTAGGGAGCGGGAGTCTCACAGATACGCAGTATTTT. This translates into CASSRLGSGSLTDTQYF.

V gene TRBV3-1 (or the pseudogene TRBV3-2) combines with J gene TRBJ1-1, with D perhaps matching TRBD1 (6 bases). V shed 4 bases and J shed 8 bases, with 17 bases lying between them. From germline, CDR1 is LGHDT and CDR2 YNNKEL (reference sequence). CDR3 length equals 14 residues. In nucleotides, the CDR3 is TGTGCCAGCAGCCGATCTAACAGGGAGTCCGAAGCTTTCTTT. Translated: CASSRSNRESEAFF.

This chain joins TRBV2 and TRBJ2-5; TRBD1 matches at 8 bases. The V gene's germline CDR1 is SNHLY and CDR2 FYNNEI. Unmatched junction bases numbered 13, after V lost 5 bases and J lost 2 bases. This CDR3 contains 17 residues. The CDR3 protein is CASSLLQGGSFQETQYF. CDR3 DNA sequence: TGTGCCAGCAGTCTACTACAGGGGGGTTCTTTTCAAGAGACCCAGTACTTC.

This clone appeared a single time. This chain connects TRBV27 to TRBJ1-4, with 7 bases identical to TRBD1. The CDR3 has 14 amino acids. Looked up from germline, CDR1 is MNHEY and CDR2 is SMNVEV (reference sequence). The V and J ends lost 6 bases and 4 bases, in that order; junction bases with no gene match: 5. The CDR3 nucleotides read TGTGCCAGCAGGCCGGGACAGAATAATGAAAAACTGTTTTTT. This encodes CASRPGQNNEKLFF. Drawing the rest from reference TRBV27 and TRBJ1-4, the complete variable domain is EAQVTQNPRYLITVTGKKLTVTCSQNMNHEYMSWYRQDPGLGLRQIYYSMNVEVTDKGDVPEGYKVSRKEKRNFPLILESPSPNQTSLYFCASRPGQNNEKLFFGSGTQLSVL.

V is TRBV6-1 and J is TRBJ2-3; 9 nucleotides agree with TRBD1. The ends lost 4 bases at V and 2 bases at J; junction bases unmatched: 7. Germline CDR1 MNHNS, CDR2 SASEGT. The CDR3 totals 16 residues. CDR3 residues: CASSGRTGVYTDTQYF. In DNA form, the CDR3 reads TGTGCCAGCAGTGGGAGGACAGGGGTTTACACAGATACGCAGTATTTT.

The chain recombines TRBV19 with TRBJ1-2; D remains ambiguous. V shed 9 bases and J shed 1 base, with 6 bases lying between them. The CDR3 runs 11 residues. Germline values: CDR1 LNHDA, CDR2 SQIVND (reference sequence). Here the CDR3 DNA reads TGTGCCAGCCAGGATAACTATGGCTACACCTTC. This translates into CASQDNYGYTF.

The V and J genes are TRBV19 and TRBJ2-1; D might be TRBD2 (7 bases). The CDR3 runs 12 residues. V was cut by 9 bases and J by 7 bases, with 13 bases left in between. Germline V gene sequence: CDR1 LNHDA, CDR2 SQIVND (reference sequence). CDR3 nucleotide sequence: TGTGCCAGCGGAGGGGGGGGAAATGAGCAGTTCTTC. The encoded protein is CASGGGGNEQFF.

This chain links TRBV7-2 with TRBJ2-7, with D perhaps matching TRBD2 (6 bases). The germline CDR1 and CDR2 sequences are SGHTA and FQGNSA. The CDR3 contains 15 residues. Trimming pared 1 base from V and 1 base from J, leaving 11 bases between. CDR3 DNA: TGTGCCAGCAGCTTAGTTGTAGCGGTTTCCTACGAGCAGTACTTC. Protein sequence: CASSLVVAVSYEQYF.

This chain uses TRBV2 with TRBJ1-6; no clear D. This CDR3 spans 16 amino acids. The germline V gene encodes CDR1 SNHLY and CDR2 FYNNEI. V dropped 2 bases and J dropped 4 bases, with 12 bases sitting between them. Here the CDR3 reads CASSEITADYNSPLHF. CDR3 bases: TGTGCCAGCAGTGAAATCACAGCTGATTATAATTCACCCCTCCACTTT.

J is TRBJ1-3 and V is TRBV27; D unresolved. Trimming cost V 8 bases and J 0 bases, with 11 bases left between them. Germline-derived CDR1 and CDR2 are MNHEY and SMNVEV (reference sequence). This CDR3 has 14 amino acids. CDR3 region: CASRTGVSGNTIYF. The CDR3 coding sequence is TGTGCCAGCCGGACCGGGGTCTCTGGAAACACCATATATTTT.

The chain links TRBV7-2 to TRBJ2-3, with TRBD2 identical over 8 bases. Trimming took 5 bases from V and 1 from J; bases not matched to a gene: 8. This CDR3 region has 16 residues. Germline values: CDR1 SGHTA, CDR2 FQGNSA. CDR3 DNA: TGTGCCAGCAGCCGCAAAGCGGGGGCCCGCACAGATACGCAGTATTTT. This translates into CASSRKAGARTDTQYF.

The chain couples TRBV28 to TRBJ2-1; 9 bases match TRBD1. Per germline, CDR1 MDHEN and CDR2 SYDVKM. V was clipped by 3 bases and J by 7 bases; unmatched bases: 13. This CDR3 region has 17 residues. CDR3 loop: CASSLEPGTGSRNEQFF. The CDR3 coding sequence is TGTGCCAGCAGTTTGGAGCCTGGGACAGGGAGTCGGAATGAGCAGTTCTTC. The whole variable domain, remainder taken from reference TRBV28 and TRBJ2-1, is DVKVTQSSRYLVKRTGEKVFLECVQDMDHENMFWYRQDPGLGLRLIYFSYDVKMKEKGDIPEGYSVSREKKERFSLILESASTNQTSMYLCASSLEPGTGSRNEQFFGPGTRLTVL.

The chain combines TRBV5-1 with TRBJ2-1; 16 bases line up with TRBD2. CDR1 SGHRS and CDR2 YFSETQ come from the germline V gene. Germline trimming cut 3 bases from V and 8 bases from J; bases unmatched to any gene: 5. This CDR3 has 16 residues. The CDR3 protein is CASSSGTSGRADEQFF. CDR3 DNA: TGCGCCAGCAGCTCCGGGACTAGCGGGAGGGCGGATGAGCAGTTCTTC.

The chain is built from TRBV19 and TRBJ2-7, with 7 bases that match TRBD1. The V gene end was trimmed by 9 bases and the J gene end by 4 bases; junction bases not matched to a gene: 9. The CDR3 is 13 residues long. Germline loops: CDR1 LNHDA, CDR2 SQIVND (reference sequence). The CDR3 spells CARVGDRLYEQYF. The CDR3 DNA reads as TGTGCCAGGGTCGGGGACAGACTATACGAGCAGTACTTC. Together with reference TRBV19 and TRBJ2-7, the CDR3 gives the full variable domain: DGGITQSPKYLFRKEGQNVTLSCEQNLNHDAMYWYRQDPGQGLRLIYYSQIVNDFQKGDIAEGYSVSREKKESFPLTVTSAQKNPTAFYLCARVGDRLYEQYFGPGTRLTVT.

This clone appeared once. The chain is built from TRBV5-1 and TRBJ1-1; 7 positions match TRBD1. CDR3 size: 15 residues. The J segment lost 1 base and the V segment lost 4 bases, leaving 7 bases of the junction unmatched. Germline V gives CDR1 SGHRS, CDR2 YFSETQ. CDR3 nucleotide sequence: TGCGCCAGCAGCGCTCCGGGACAGACGAACACTGAAGCTTTCTTT. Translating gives CASSAPGQTNTEAFF.

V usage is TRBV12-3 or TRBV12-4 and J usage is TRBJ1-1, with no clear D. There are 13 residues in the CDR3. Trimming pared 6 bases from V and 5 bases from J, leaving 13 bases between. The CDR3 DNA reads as TGTGCCAGCAGCACCACACCGGGTACTGAAGCTTTCTTT. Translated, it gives CASSTTPGTEAFF.

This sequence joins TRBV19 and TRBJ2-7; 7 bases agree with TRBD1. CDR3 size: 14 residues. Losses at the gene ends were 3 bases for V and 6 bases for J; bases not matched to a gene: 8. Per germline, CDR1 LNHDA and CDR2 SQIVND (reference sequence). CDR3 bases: TGTGCCAGTAGTATTGATAGGGGGCAGTGCGAGCAGTACTTC. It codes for CASSIDRGQCEQYF. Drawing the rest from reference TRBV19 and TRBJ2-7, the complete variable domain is DGGITQSPKYLFRKEGQNVTLSCEQNLNHDAMYWYRQDPGQGLRLIYYSQIVNDFQKGDIAEGYSVSREKKESFPLTVTSAQKNPTAFYLCASSIDRGQCEQYFGPGTRLTVT.

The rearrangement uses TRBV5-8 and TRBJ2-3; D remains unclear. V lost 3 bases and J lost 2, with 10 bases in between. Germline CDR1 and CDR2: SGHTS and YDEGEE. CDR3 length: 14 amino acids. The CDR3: CASSSRGFTDTQYF. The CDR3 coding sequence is TGTGCCAGCAGCTCGCGCGGCTTCACAGATACGCAGTATTTT.

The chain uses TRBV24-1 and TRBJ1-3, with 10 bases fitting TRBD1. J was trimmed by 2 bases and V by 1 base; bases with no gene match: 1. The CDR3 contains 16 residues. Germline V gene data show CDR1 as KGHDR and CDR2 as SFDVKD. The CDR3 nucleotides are TGTGCCACCAGTGATTTTGACAGGGGGCCTGGAAACACCATATATTTT. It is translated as CATSDFDRGPGNTIYF.

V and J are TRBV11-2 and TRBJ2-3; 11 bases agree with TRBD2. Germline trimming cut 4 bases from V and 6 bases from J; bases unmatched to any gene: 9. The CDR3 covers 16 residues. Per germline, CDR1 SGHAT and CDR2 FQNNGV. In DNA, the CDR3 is TGTGCCAGCAGCTCTAGCGGGAGGTTCTATCTGGATACGCAGTATTTT. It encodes CASSSSGRFYLDTQYF.

The CDR3 is CASSTGESPYNEQFF. Here the CDR3 DNA reads TGTGCCAGCAGCACTGGGGAGTCCCCCTACAATGAGCAGTTCTTC. The chain joins TRBV11-3 to TRBJ2-1; possible D gene TRBD2, 5 bases. CDR1 SGHNT and CDR2 YENEEA come from the germline V gene. The length of the CDR3 is 15 residues. With 5 bases removed from V and 2 bases from J, the gap between germline ends came to 13 bases.

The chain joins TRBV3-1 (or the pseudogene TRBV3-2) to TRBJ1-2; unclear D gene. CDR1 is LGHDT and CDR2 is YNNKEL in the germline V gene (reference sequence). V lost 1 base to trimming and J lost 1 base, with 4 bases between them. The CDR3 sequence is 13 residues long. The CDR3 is CASSQANNYGYTF. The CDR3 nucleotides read TGTGCCAGCAGCCAAGCAAATAACTATGGCTACACCTTC.

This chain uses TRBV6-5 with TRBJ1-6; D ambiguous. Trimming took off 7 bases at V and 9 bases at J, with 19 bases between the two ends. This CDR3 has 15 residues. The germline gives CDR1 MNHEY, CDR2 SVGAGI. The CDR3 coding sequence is TGTGCCAGCAATAAGAAATGGCAGGATCTTTCACCCCTCCACTTT. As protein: CASNKKWQDLSPLHF.

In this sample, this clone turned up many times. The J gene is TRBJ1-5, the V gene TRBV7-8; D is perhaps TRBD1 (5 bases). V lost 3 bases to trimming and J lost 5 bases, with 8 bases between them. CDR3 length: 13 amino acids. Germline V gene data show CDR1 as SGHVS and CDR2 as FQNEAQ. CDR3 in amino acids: CASSFGGDQPQHF. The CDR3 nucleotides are TGTGCCAGCAGCTTTGGAGGGGATCAGCCCCAGCATTTT.

The CDR3: CASSLDGGILRGQYF. CDR3 DNA sequence: TGCGCCAGCAGCTTGGATGGGGGCATACTACGAGGGCAGTACTTC. V is TRBV5-1 and J is TRBJ2-7; possible D gene TRBD1, 6 bases. V was pared by 0 bases and J by 9 bases, with 19 bases between. This CDR3 spans 15 amino acids. Germline V gives CDR1 SGHRS, CDR2 YFSETQ.

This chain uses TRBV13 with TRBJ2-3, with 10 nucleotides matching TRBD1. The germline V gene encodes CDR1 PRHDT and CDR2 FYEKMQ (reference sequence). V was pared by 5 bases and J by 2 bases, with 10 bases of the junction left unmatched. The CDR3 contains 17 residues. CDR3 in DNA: TGTGCCAGCAGCCATTCTCCCGGGACAGGGGACACAGATACGCAGTATTTT. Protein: CASSHSPGTGDTDTQYF. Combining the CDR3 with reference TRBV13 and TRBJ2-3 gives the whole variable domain AAGVIQSPRHLIKEKRETATLKCYPIPRHDTVYWYQQGPGQDPQFLISFYEKMQSDKGSIPDRFSAQQFSDYHSELNMSSLELGDSALYFCASSHSPGTGDTDTQYFGPGTRLTVL.

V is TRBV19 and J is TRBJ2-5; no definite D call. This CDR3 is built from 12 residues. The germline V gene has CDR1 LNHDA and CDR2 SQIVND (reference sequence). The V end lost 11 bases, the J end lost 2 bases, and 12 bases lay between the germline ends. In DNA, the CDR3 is TGTGCCCCAGCAGACACTCAAGAGACCCAGTACTTC. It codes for CAPADTQETQYF.

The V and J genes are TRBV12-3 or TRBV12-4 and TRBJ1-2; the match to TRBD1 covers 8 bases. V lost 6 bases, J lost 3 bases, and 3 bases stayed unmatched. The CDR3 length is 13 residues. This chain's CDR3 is CASSPGGDYGYTF. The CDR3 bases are TGTGCCAGCAGCCCAGGGGGCGACTATGGCTACACCTTC.

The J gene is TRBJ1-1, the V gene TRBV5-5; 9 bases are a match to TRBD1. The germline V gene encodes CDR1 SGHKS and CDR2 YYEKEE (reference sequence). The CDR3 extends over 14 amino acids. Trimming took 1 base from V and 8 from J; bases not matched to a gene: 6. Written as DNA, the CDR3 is TGTGCCAGCAGCTTGATGGGACAGGGACTGGAAGCTTTCTTT. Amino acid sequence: CASSLMGQGLEAFF.

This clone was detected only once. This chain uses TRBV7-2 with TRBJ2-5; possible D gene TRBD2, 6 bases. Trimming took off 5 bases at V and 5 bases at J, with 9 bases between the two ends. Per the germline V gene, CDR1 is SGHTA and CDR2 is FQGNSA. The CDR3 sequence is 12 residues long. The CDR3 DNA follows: TGTGCCAGCAGCCGGGGGTGGGAGACCCAGTACTTC. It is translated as CASSRGWETQYF.